This T cell receptor beta chain was sequenced during a study of blood T cell repertoires in COVID-19. About the research overall: Both acute and convalescent COVID-19 samples were obtained from the United States, Italy and Spain. From T cells, B-cell-depleted T cells, or PBMCs came the material, which was cDNA or gDNA.

Germline V lookup: CDR1 MGHRA, CDR2 YSYEKL. This CDR3 contains 15 residues. Trimming took 0 bases from V and 3 from J, leaving 9 bases between them. Original methodology: Amplifying reference gene primers gave estimates of nucleated cell counts. The repertoire was sequenced with immunoSEQ multiplex PCR; TCRdb's copy has only in-frame clones and lacks some. From that table come the V and J calls and clone size; the DNA was used to work out D and trimming. This repertoire shows about 64,000 clones, about 88% found once; its top ten account for over 3%. The V gene is TRBV4-1, the J gene TRBJ1-5, with D unresolved. Sequencing was carried out using peripheral blood. The receptor was isolated from a man aged 70 or older with acute or convalescent COVID-19. The CDR3 here is CASSQDRGLNQPQHF. CDR3 nucleotide sequence: TGCGCCAGCAGCCAAGACCGAGGCCTCAATCAGCCCCAGCATTTT.